The clone carrying this T cell receptor (beta chain) was seen ten or more times. This record belongs to a study of Graves' ophthalmopathy and Graves' hyperthyroidism. RNA transcripts provided the template for amplifying TCR beta CDR3 regions. HTBI-primed RT-PCR formed the first round, and a multiplex PCR formed the second. TCRdb redid the calling of the multiplex PCR reads with MiXCR, one entry per CDR3 protein. The sample yields about 660,000 distinct CDR3 sequences, more than 40% seen once. V was pared by 3 bases and J by 7 bases, with 9 bases between. CDR1 and CDR2 from the germline V gene are SQVTM and ANQGSEA. The CDR3 runs to 11 residues.

The chain has TRBV29-1 and TRBJ1-1; no firm D call. Sequenced sample: peripheral blood. The TCR originated in an adult man with Graves' ophthalmopathy. The CDR3 loop reads CSVDGGVEAFF. For the CDR3, the DNA is TGCAGCGTTGATGGCGGGGTTGAAGCTTTCTTT.